This entry is about one T cell receptor (beta chain). At least ten counts were recorded for this clonotype. The clone's antigen remains unknown. No base-level quality is on record; no much larger clone is a single base apart. V and J lose 5 bases and 7 bases, and a span of 6 bases separates them. The CDR3 runs 11 amino acids, cysteine and phenylalanine included. The CDR3 DNA has 33 bases and is translated from base 1. Sequences MNHEY (CDR1) and SVGEGT (CDR2) are obtained from the germline V gene. Set within a cohort of healthcare workers in London, UK, this nested case-control study involved weekly PCR testing of nasopharyngeal swabs along with blood sampling. Between 23 and 31 March 2020, the week of the UK lockdown, healthcare workers were enrolled and then followed up weekly for as long as 16 weeks. The record originates from a study of early T cells in non-severe SARS-CoV-2 infection (dated by TCRdb to the early 2020s). Regarding the complete study: Because TCR sequencing was done on bulk RNA from unsorted whole blood, the alpha and beta chains could not be paired. The research as a whole found: VDJdb matching was skewed toward anti-spike CD8 responses and likely underestimated virus-specific expansions by missing private and CD4 specificities.

Library method: 5' RACE. This sample was sequenced with a NextSeq 500. Unique molecular identifiers were attached to individual cDNA molecules in the TCR library protocol so that sequencing error and PCR bias could be corrected. Sequencing covered both TCR alpha and beta chains, and within each sample the abundances of alpha and beta sequences were tightly co-correlated. The paper's processing steps were these. Decombinator V4 was used to annotate TCR sequences for V gene, J gene and CDR3. Expanded TCRs were defined as changing significantly between any two time points under a Poisson model with p below 0.0001. TCR abundances were normalised to the total number of TCRs sequenced per sample and were expressed as counts per million. TRAV1-2 paired with TRAJ12, TRAJ20 or TRAJ33 defined MAIT TCRs, while TRAV10 paired with TRAJ18 defined iNKT TCRs. VDJdb, accessed 1 November 2021, was searched for CMV, EBV and SARS-CoV-2 annotated TCRs, excluding TCRs annotated for multiple antigens. TCRdb itself trimmed the public reads at Q25 with fastp, ran MiXCR and retained productive beta chains. Rows with one shared CDR3 protein collapse into an entry with the most common genes and DNA. The V and J calls follow TCRdb's processing rather than the paper's. In this sample the table shows 35,000 to 45,000 distinct CDR3 sequences, roughly 9.9% of which occur a single time. The top ten hold roughly 12% of the sample.

The sample consisted of whole blood. Recombination joined TRBV6-2 or TRBV6-3 with TRBJ1-5, with the D gene uncertain. This clonotype was obtained from an adult who was a healthcare worker with PCR-confirmed SARS-CoV-2 infection or an uninfected control (not recorded which). The DNA sequence reads TGTGCCAGCAGTCGAGGACAGCCCCAGCATTTT. Its amino acids are CASSRGQPQHF.